This TCR beta chain was identified during a study of cytomegalovirus exposure and HLA in healthy donors. General study results and limits: More clonal expansion characterized HLA-associated TCR beta chains than equally common others in a later analysis. According to an earlier analysis, most TCR beta V segments yielded productive rearrangements about 87% or about 30% of the time. TRBV6-2, TRBV6-3 and some other V segments were unresolvable in 87-base-pair reads.

Primers: 60 Vbeta forward and 13 Jbeta reverse. The repertoire was sequenced with immunoSEQ multiplex PCR; TCRdb's copy has only in-frame clones and lacks some. The repertoire holds approximately 86,000 clones, with about 74% as singletons. To note about this clone: The antigen remains undetermined.

Healthy bone marrow donors made up the donors. Germline V lookup: CDR1 SGHRS, CDR2 YFSETQ. The CDR3 has 14 residues. With 3 bases removed from V and 0 bases from J, the gap between germline ends came to 7 bases. The chain links TRBV5-1 to TRBJ1-3; TRBD1 might be the D (6 bases). This receptor was taken from a man aged 40-50 years in good health and CMV-seronegative. Material for sequencing was PBMCs. The CDR3 is CASSSGVSGNTIYF. CDR3 nucleotides: TGCGCCAGCAGCTCAGGGGTCTCTGGAAACACCATATATTTT.